These 24 T cell receptor beta chains originate from one sample sequenced in a study of OX40 agonist ivuxolimab in advanced cancers. Some clones are missing from TCRdb's copy, which holds only in-frame ones; the method was immunoSEQ multiplex PCR. The sample lists about 41,000 clones; just under 85% were seen once. The starting material was CD4+ or CD8+ T cells sorted from blood, obtained in a trial of the OX40 agonist ivuxolimab. These receptors all stem from an adult with an advanced solid tumor such as melanoma, head and neck, liver or kidney cancer.

The chain's CDR3 is CASSQGPSGRVYEQFF. DNA for the CDR3: TGTGCCAGCAGCCAAGGACCTAGCGGGAGGGTTTATGAGCAGTTCTTC. The chain employs TRBV14 and TRBJ2-1; 12 positions match TRBD2. The CDR3 totals 16 residues. V was clipped by 1 base and J by 8 bases; unmatched bases: 6. CDR1 is SGHDN, CDR2 FVKESK, per germline.

The chain uses TRBV27 and TRBJ2-1, with TRBD1 identical over 7 bases. The trim removed 4 bases at V and 5 bases at J, leaving 11 bases unmatched. From germline, CDR1 is MNHEY and CDR2 SMNVEV (reference sequence). The CDR3 totals 16 residues. The CDR3 DNA is TGTGCCAGCAGTTACGTGACAGGGCGACTTAACAATGAGCAGTTCTTC. Translated, it gives CASSYVTGRLNNEQFF.

The rearrangement uses TRBV7-9 and TRBJ2-5, with 9 bases that match TRBD1. The CDR3 has 13 amino acids. J lost 2 bases, V lost 10 bases, and 5 bases had no gene match. CDR1 is SEHNR, CDR2 FQNEAQ, per germline (reference sequence). CDR3: CATTGGWQETQYF. The CDR3 DNA sequence: TGTGCCACCACAGGGGGCTGGCAAGAGACCCAGTACTTC. The full variable domain, rest sourced from reference TRBV7-9 and TRBJ2-5, is DTGVSQNPRHKITKRGQNVTFRCDPISEHNRLYWYRQTLGQGPEFLTYFQNEAQLEKSRLLSDRFSAERPKGSFSTLEIQRTEQGDSAMYLCATTGGWQETQYFGPGTRLLVL.

The chain recombines TRBV7-6 with TRBJ1-1; D unresolved. Looked up from germline, CDR1 is SGHVS and CDR2 is FNYEAQ. The CDR3 is made up of 17 amino acids. V lost 6 bases to trimming and J lost 0 bases, with 20 bases between them. CDR3 residues: CASSQFAHRSMNTEAFF. For the CDR3, the DNA is TGTGCCAGCAGTCAATTTGCGCACCGAAGCATGAACACTGAAGCTTTCTTT. Supplemented by reference TRBV7-6 and TRBJ1-1, the full variable domain reads GAGVSQSPRYKVTKRGQDVALRCDPISGHVSLYWYRQALGQGPEFLTYFNYEAQQDKSGLPNDRFSAERPEGSISTLTIQRTEQRDSAMYRCASSQFAHRSMNTEAFFGQGTRLTVV.

The chain joins TRBV5-1 to TRBJ2-3; TRBD2 agrees at 13 bases. Germline CDR1 and CDR2: SGHRS and YFSETQ. This CDR3 has 19 amino acids. Germline trimming cut 7 bases from V and 2 bases from J; bases unmatched to any gene: 16. In DNA, the CDR3 is TGCGCCAGCTCAAAAGGACTAGCGGGAGAGGGGACACACACAGATACGCAGTATTTT. Its translation is CASSKGLAGEGTHTDTQYF.

This clone appeared a single time. V is TRBV9 and J is TRBJ1-1; TRBD1 might be the D (5 bases). Germline V gene lookup returns CDR1 SGDLS and CDR2 YYNGEE. Trimming left V 0 bases short and J 4 bases short, with 7 bases between. The CDR3 extends over 13 amino acids. CDR3 amino acids: CASSVDQGTEAFF. CDR3 sequence (DNA): TGTGCCAGCAGCGTAGATCAGGGCACTGAAGCTTTCTTT.

There are a few counts of this clone. The rearrangement links TRBV4-1 to TRBJ2-3; TRBD2 agrees at 11 bases. CDR3 length: 17 residues. V dropped 0 bases and J dropped 8; count of bases not matched to a gene: 10. Germline assignment: CDR1 MGHRA and CDR2 YSYEKL. This chain's CDR3 is CASSQESLAGGTGTQYF. CDR3 nucleotide sequence: TGCGCCAGCAGCCAAGAGTCCCTAGCGGGAGGAACTGGTACGCAGTATTTT.

V usage is TRBV11-2 and J usage is TRBJ1-2; tentative D call: TRBD1 (5 bases). The CDR3 length is 15 residues. The germline V gene has CDR1 SGHAT and CDR2 FQNNGV. With 5 bases removed from V and 0 bases from J, the gap between germline ends came to 13 bases. CDR3 residues: CASSDRGPANYGYTF. The CDR3 DNA reads as TGTGCCAGCAGCGATAGGGGCCCCGCTAACTATGGCTACACCTTC.

The V gene is TRBV19, the J gene TRBJ2-1; TRBD2 agrees at 13 bases. CDR3 length: 15 amino acids. Germline V gene lookup returns CDR1 LNHDA and CDR2 SQIVND (reference sequence). V shed 8 bases, J shed 7 bases, and the junction held 8 bases outside the gene matches. CDR3 nucleotides: TGTGCCAGTCAAGAGACTAGCGGGAGGTGGAATGAGCAGTTCTTC. It yields the protein CASQETSGRWNEQFF.

The chain couples TRBV28 to TRBJ1-5; no clear D gene. Looked up from germline, CDR1 is MDHEN and CDR2 is SYDVKM. The CDR3 is made up of 14 amino acids. V shed 3 bases and J shed 6 bases, with 12 bases lying between them. CDR3 in amino acids: CASSFLGSVQPQHF. As DNA, the CDR3 is TGTGCCAGCAGTTTTTTGGGTAGTGTTCAGCCCCAGCATTTT. Filled out from reference TRBV28 and TRBJ1-5, the complete variable domain reads DVKVTQSSRYLVKRTGEKVFLECVQDMDHENMFWYRQDPGLGLRLIYFSYDVKMKEKGDIPEGYSVSREKKERFSLILESASTNQTSMYLCASSFLGSVQPQHFGDGTRLSIL.

This clone was observed once. The chain joins TRBV29-1 to TRBJ1-1; 10 bases agree with TRBD1. The CDR3 is 11 residues long. Germline values: CDR1 SQVTM, CDR2 ANQGSEA. V trimming: 7 bases; J trimming: 7 bases; junction bases outside the gene matches: 3. CDR3 residues: CSAGQGVEAFF. The CDR3 DNA follows: TGCAGCGCAGGACAGGGGGTTGAAGCTTTCTTT. The complete variable domain, with remaining parts taken from reference TRBV29-1 and TRBJ1-1, reads SAVISQKPSRDICQRGTSLTIQCQVDSQVTMMFWYRQQPGQSLTLIATANQGSEATYESGFVIDKFPISRPNLTFSTLTVSNMSPEDSSIYLCSAGQGVEAFFGQGTRLTVV.

The chain employs TRBV7-3 and TRBJ1-1, with TRBD1 as a possible D gene (6 bases). The germline V and J ends were trimmed by 1 base and 4 bases, with 19 bases remaining between them. There are 17 residues in the CDR3. Germline loops: CDR1 SGHTA, CDR2 FQGTGA. CDR3 residues: CASSLRARGRGITEAFF. DNA of the CDR3: TGTGCCAGCAGCTTAAGGGCCAGGGGAAGGGGGATCACTGAAGCTTTCTTT.

V and J are TRBV5-4 and TRBJ2-3; no definite D call. The CDR3 contains 12 residues. CDR1 and CDR2 from the germline V gene are SGHNT and YYREEE (reference sequence). Trimming cost V 4 bases and J 1 base, with 4 bases left between them. CDR3 sequence (DNA): TGTGCCAGCAGCCTGCGCACAGATACGCAGTATTTT. This gives the protein CASSLRTDTQYF. Drawing the rest from reference TRBV5-4 and TRBJ2-3, the complete variable domain is ETGVTQSPTHLIKTRGQQVTLRCSSQSGHNTVSWYQQALGQGPQFIFQYYREEENGRGNFPPRFSGLQFPNYSSELNVNALELDDSALYLCASSLRTDTQYFGPGTRLTVL.

This chain connects TRBV11-2 to TRBJ2-5, with D maybe TRBD1 (6 bases). V was shortened by 9 bases and J by 0 bases, with 11 bases between the two germline ends. This CDR3 is 13 amino acids long. The germline V gene has CDR1 SGHAT and CDR2 FQNNGV. CDR3 coding DNA: TGTGCCAGTACCAGGGGAAACCAAGAGACCCAGTACTTC. The encoded protein is CASTRGNQETQYF. Filled out from reference TRBV11-2 and TRBJ2-5, the complete variable domain reads EAGVAQSPRYKIIEKRQSVAFWCNPISGHATLYWYQQILGQGPKLLIQFQNNGVVDDSQLPKDRFSAERLKGVDSTLKIQPAKLEDSAVYLCASTRGNQETQYFGPGTRLLVL.

CDR3 sequence (DNA): TGTGCCTGGGGACGGTTGAACACTGAAGCTTTCTTT. Translation gives CAWGRLNTEAFF. The chain recombines TRBV30 with TRBJ1-1; no clear D. This CDR3 is 12 amino acids long. Per germline, CDR1 GTSNPN and CDR2 SVGIG (reference sequence). The V end lost 5 bases, the J end lost 0 bases, and 7 bases lay between the germline ends.

The rearrangement uses TRBV2 and TRBJ2-5; D is perhaps TRBD1 (6 bases). This CDR3 has 15 residues. Trimming removed 2 bases at V and 7 bases at J, with 17 bases between. Germline V gene sequence: CDR1 SNHLY, CDR2 FYNNEI. CDR3 bases: TGTGCCAGCAGTGAAAGAGGGGGTTACCGGGGGACCCAGTACTTC. Residues: CASSERGGYRGTQYF.

The chain recombines TRBV4-3 with TRBJ2-1; 13 bases are a match to TRBD2. In germline, CDR1 is LGHNA, CDR2 YSLEER. The CDR3 is 20 amino acids. Losses at the gene ends were 2 bases for V and 4 bases for J; bases not matched to a gene: 14. The CDR3 loop is CASSQLGTSGRAGFYNEQFF. CDR3 in DNA: TGCGCCAGCAGCCAACTAGGCACTAGCGGGAGGGCCGGGTTTTACAATGAGCAGTTCTTC.

The chain carries TRBV5-1 and TRBJ2-1; 7 bases are shared with TRBD2. The V and J ends lost 4 bases and 7 bases, in that order; junction bases with no gene match: 5. The CDR3 has 13 residues. Germline V gene sequence: CDR1 SGHRS, CDR2 YFSETQ. This CDR3 is CASSPSGRNEQFF. In nucleotides, the CDR3 is TGCGCCAGCAGCCCCTCCGGGAGGAATGAGCAGTTCTTC.

This clone was picked up one time. The chain uses TRBV5-1 and TRBJ1-2, with D unresolved. The CDR3 contains 15 residues. Germline V lookup: CDR1 SGHRS, CDR2 YFSETQ. With 0 bases removed from V and 4 bases from J, the gap between germline ends came to 13 bases. In nucleotides, the CDR3 is TGCGCCAGCAGCTTGGCCGCTGAAGGTAGCTATGGCTACACCTTC. It is translated as CASSLAAEGSYGYTF.

The count of this clone is one. J is TRBJ2-2 and V is TRBV15; D is perhaps TRBD1 or TRBD2 (5 bases each). V lost 3 bases to trimming and J lost 0 bases, with 11 bases between them. The CDR3 length is 16 residues. Germline V gene sequence: CDR1 LNHNV, CDR2 YYDKDF (reference sequence). CDR3 bases: TGTGCCACCAGCAGGGATCTGGGGGCGAACACCGGGGAGCTGTTTTTT. Encoded protein: CATSRDLGANTGELFF.

The genes are TRBV9 and TRBJ2-3; tentatively, D is TRBD2 (5 bases). The CDR3 is made up of 14 amino acids. V gave up 0 bases and J gave up 5 bases, with 10 bases separating them. The germline V gene has CDR1 SGDLS and CDR2 YYNGEE. CDR3 sequence: CASSVEGVGDTQYF. CDR3 in DNA: TGTGCCAGCAGCGTAGAGGGAGTTGGAGATACGCAGTATTTT.

The CDR3 DNA follows: TGTGCCAGCAGTGGCCCCCCAACTAGCGGGAGAAGGAATGAGCAGTTCTTC. Translation gives CASSGPPTSGRRNEQFF. The V and J genes are TRBV6-1 and TRBJ2-1, with 11 bases matching TRBD2. Trimming took 4 bases from V and 7 from J; bases not matched to a gene: 12. The germline V gene has CDR1 MNHNS and CDR2 SASEGT. This CDR3 spans 17 amino acids.

V is TRBV28 and J is TRBJ2-1; 8 bases are a match to TRBD2. The CDR3 is 15 residues long. CDR1 is MDHEN and CDR2 is SYDVKM in the germline V gene. After removal of 3 bases from V and 4 bases from J, the junction contained 5 bases not matched to a gene. The CDR3 nucleotides read TGTGCCAGCAGTTTGGGGGGCGGGAGGTACAATGAGCAGTTCTTC. It encodes CASSLGGGRYNEQFF.

This clone appeared a few times. The rearrangement uses TRBV6-5 and TRBJ1-4; 10 bases are a match to TRBD1. The CDR3 spans 14 residues. V lost 5 bases to trimming and J lost 7 bases; unmatched junction nucleotides: 4. Looked up from germline, CDR1 is MNHEY and CDR2 is SVGAGI. The CDR3 is CASSPGQGSEKLFF. The CDR3 region has the DNA TGTGCCAGCAGTCCGGGACAGGGGTCTGAAAAACTGTTTTTT.